The 27 T cell receptor beta chains below were found in one sample sequenced in a study of identifying expanded T cells in peripheral blood. Clones were sequenced by immunoSEQ multiplex PCR, and TCRdb holds only the in-frame ones, with some missing. The table lists around 81,000 clones, approximately 84% of them singletons. What was sequenced was blood. These receptors were collected from a person aged 18 to 69 in good health.

The chain is built from TRBV6-1 and TRBJ1-4; D is perhaps TRBD1 (6 bases). This CDR3 is 18 amino acids long. Germline CDR1 reads MNHNS; CDR2 reads SASEGT. The V end was cut by 4 bases, the J end by 0 bases, with 18 bases between. The CDR3 sequence: CASSAKTGPIATNEKLFF. The CDR3 nucleotides read TGTGCCAGCAGTGCTAAGACAGGACCCATTGCAACTAATGAAAAACTGTTTTTT.

The chain links TRBV2 to TRBJ1-2; D call uncertain. Germline values: CDR1 SNHLY, CDR2 FYNNEI. The CDR3 has 13 amino acids. The V end was cut by 2 bases, the J end by 12 bases, with 16 bases between. CDR3 residues: CASSETPPQVDTF. The CDR3 nucleotides read TGTGCCAGCAGTGAAACCCCCCCGCAGGTAGACACCTTC.

The chain carries TRBV4-3 and TRBJ2-5; TRBD2 agrees at 12 bases. Per the germline V gene, CDR1 is LGHNA and CDR2 is YSLEER. The junction had 6 bases not matched to a gene; V was cut back by 5 bases and J by 5 bases. The CDR3 has 15 amino acids. The CDR3 DNA follows: TGCGCCAGCAGCTGGACTAGCGGGGAGGGGGAGACCCAGTACTTC. Translation gives CASSWTSGEGETQYF.

The rearrangement uses TRBV6-6 and TRBJ2-5, with TRBD2 as a possible D gene (5 bases). The CDR3 extends over 12 amino acids. Germline CDR1 reads MNHNY; CDR2 reads SVGAGI (reference sequence). Trimming took 7 bases from V and 4 from J, leaving 10 bases between them. The CDR3 is CASKDWAETQYF. The CDR3 DNA reads TGTGCCAGCAAGGACTGGGCAGAGACCCAGTACTTC.

This clone has just a few counts. The chain has TRBV6-6 and TRBJ1-2; D is possibly TRBD1 (6 bases). The CDR3 extends over 16 amino acids. With 4 bases removed from V and 3 bases from J, the gap between germline ends came to 18 bases. Germline assignment: CDR1 MNHNY and CDR2 SVGAGI (reference sequence). The CDR3 coding sequence is TGTGCCAGCAGTTCCACGAGTTCCGACAGGTACTATGGCTACACCTTC. This gives the protein CASSSTSSDRYYGYTF.

The rearrangement joins TRBV7-8 to TRBJ2-7; tentatively, D is TRBD2 (6 bases). V lost 4 bases, J lost 9 bases, and 25 bases lay in between. CDR1 is SGHVS, CDR2 FQNEAQ, per germline. The CDR3 consists of 16 residues. Written as DNA, the CDR3 is TGTGCCAGCAGCTCATTTCCGGTCAAAGAAGACGGGGGGCAGTACTTC. Encoded protein: CASSSFPVKEDGGQYF.

The rearrangement joins TRBV2 to TRBJ2-7, with 8 bases aligning to TRBD1. The CDR3 extends over 16 amino acids. Germline CDR1 and CDR2: SNHLY and FYNNEI. V trimming: 7 bases; J trimming: 7 bases; junction bases outside the gene matches: 18. CDR3 sequence reads: CASTSFAGGSSKEQYF. CDR3 DNA sequence: TGTGCCAGCACTTCCTTTGCAGGGGGCTCGTCGAAGGAGCAGTACTTC.

The chain carries TRBV28 and TRBJ1-1; D is undetermined. The CDR3 spans 12 residues. The V and J ends lost 3 bases and 5 bases respectively, with 7 bases between them. The germline V gene has CDR1 MDHEN and CDR2 SYDVKM. Here the CDR3 DNA reads TGTGCCAGCAGTTTTAGGGTAACTGAAGCTTTCTTT. Translated: CASSFRVTEAFF.

The chain employs TRBV9 and TRBJ2-3; the D gene is possibly TRBD2 (6 bases). The germline V gene encodes CDR1 SGDLS and CDR2 YYNGEE. Trimming took off 3 bases at V and 4 bases at J, with 12 bases between the two ends. This CDR3 comprises 14 residues. CDR3 residues: CASSAGGKPDTQYF. The CDR3 DNA reads as TGTGCCAGCAGCGCCGGAGGGAAGCCAGATACGCAGTATTTT.

The gene calls are TRBV7-7 and TRBJ2-5; D is ambiguous. The V gene's germline CDR1 is SSHAT and CDR2 FNYEAQ (reference sequence). This CDR3 region has 13 residues. Between the trimmed V and J ends, which lost 5 bases and 1 base, there was a span of 8 bases. CDR3 amino acids: CASSPNLQETQYF. Here the CDR3 DNA reads TGTGCCAGCAGCCCAAATCTCCAAGAGACCCAGTACTTC.

The chain has TRBV5-6 and TRBJ2-7; a possible D gene is TRBD2 (5 bases). The CDR3 contains 15 residues. V was trimmed by 1 base and J by 4 bases, leaving 15 bases between them. Germline V gene lookup returns CDR1 SGHDT and CDR2 YYEEEE. The CDR3 reads CASSLSRAGGYEQYF. The DNA of the CDR3 is TGTGCCAGCAGCTTGTCCCGGGCTGGCGGGTACGAGCAGTACTTC.

This clone has just a few counts. The chain employs TRBV2 and TRBJ1-1; the D is unclear. Germline V gives CDR1 SNHLY, CDR2 FYNNEI. Trimming pared 9 bases from V and 4 bases from J, leaving 18 bases between. This CDR3 region has 14 residues. The CDR3 spells CASHREGGSTEAFF. The CDR3 DNA is TGTGCCAGTCACCGGGAGGGCGGGAGCACTGAAGCTTTCTTT.

The gene calls are TRBV5-6 and TRBJ2-2; no firm D call. V was cut by 0 bases and J by 4 bases, with 7 bases left in between. From germline, CDR1 is SGHDT and CDR2 YYEEEE. CDR3 size: 14 residues. DNA for the CDR3: TGTGCCAGCAGCTTGGCACTCTTCACCGGGGAGCTGTTTTTT. This encodes CASSLALFTGELFF.

The chain uses TRBV5-1 and TRBJ1-1; D gene uncertain. Looked up from germline, CDR1 is SGHRS and CDR2 is YFSETQ. V was pared by 4 bases and J by 1 base, with 11 bases between. The CDR3 runs to 14 residues. CDR3 residues: CASSAVSGNTEAFF. Written as DNA, the CDR3 is TGCGCCAGCAGCGCCGTATCAGGGAACACTGAAGCTTTCTTT.

V and J are TRBV7-8 and TRBJ1-2; the D gene is possibly TRBD1 (6 bases). V shed 1 base and J shed 0 bases, with 9 bases lying between them. Germline V gene data show CDR1 as SGHVS and CDR2 as FQNEAQ. There are 15 residues in the CDR3. CDR3 residues: CASSLDRATNYGYTF. In DNA form, the CDR3 reads TGTGCCAGCAGCTTAGACAGGGCCACTAACTATGGCTACACCTTC.

The chain couples TRBV10-3 to TRBJ1-2; D possibly corresponds to TRBD1 (6 bases). Trimming pared 6 bases from V and 1 base from J, leaving 24 bases between. Germline V CDR1 and CDR2: ENHRY, SYGVKD. This CDR3 is built from 18 residues. CDR3 bases: TGTGCCATCAGGGGTACCAAGCTCACAGGGAGGAGTAACTATGGCTACACCTTC. Its translation is CAIRGTKLTGRSNYGYTF.

Comment on this clone: This likely comes from a read error, as the CDR3 has no conserved phenylalanine or tryptophan at its end. Because the CDR3's place on the DNA is in doubt, the DNA is left out and the CDR3 is given as listed by TCRdb. V and J are TRBV2 and TRBJ1-2; whether TRBD1, the table's D call, matches the DNA was not checked. Germline values: CDR1 SNHLY, CDR2 FYNNEI. The length of the CDR3 is 14 amino acids, counting both ends. CDR3 in amino acids: CASSEARASQGPER.

This chain connects TRBV6-5 to TRBJ1-1; a weak D match, TRBD1 (5 bases). Germline CDR1 reads MNHEY; CDR2 reads SVGAGI. V was cut by 7 bases and J by 3 bases, with 12 bases left in between. This CDR3 comprises 13 residues. CDR3 bases: TGTGCCAGCAAAGGTGGGGCCTACACTGAAGCTTTCTTT. It codes for CASKGGAYTEAFF.

The chain combines TRBV6-5 with TRBJ1-1; a weak D match, TRBD1 (5 bases). V lost 5 bases and J 0 bases, leaving 10 bases between the germline ends. This CDR3 comprises 14 residues. In germline, CDR1 is MNHEY, CDR2 SVGAGI. The CDR3 region has the DNA TGTGCCAGCAGTATGACAGAAATGAACACTGAAGCTTTCTTT. It translates to CASSMTEMNTEAFF.

The genes are TRBV11-2 and TRBJ1-2; tentative D call: TRBD1 (5 bases). The germline V gene has CDR1 SGHAT and CDR2 FQNNGV. Trimming shortened V by 5 bases and J by 6 bases, and 16 bases separated the two germline ends. CDR3 size: 14 residues. The CDR3 sequence: CASSPRRGDDGYTF. Here the CDR3 DNA reads TGTGCCAGCAGCCCCAGGCGGGGGGACGATGGCTACACCTTC.

The chain employs TRBV19 and TRBJ2-1, with a possible D match to TRBD1 (6 bases). This CDR3 has 16 amino acids. Trimming took 4 bases from V and 3 from J, leaving 16 bases between them. Germline loops: CDR1 LNHDA, CDR2 SQIVND (reference sequence). CDR3 in DNA: TGTGCCAGTAGTACAGGGACACTCCCCGGCTACAATGAGCAGTTCTTC. Its protein is CASSTGTLPGYNEQFF.

This sequence joins TRBV5-1 and TRBJ2-2; D gene ambiguous. V was pared by 4 bases and J by 5 bases, with 15 bases between. This CDR3 region has 15 residues. CDR1 is SGHRS and CDR2 is YFSETQ in the germline V gene. CDR3 region: CASSEDGARTGELFF. The CDR3 coding sequence is TGCGCCAGCAGCGAGGACGGCGCTCGTACCGGGGAGCTGTTTTTT.

Here the CDR3 reads CASSQGAQGNTGELFF. The CDR3 nucleotides read TGCGCCAGCAGCCAAGGCGCCCAGGGGAACACCGGGGAGCTGTTTTTT. The J gene is TRBJ2-2, the V gene TRBV4-1; TRBD1 is a possible D gene (5 bases). The CDR3 totals 16 residues. V lost 1 base to trimming and J lost 1 base, with 10 bases between them. Germline values: CDR1 MGHRA, CDR2 YSYEKL.

Of note for this clone: The junction shows a germline mismatch at one end, possibly a read error. The chain combines TRBV5-1 with TRBJ1-2; 10 bases match TRBD1. This CDR3 is 13 amino acids long. Germline V gives CDR1 SGHRS, CDR2 YFSETQ. The CDR3 DNA sequence: TGCGCCAGCAGCTTAGGGACAGGGGACCCGAGCGCCTTC. Translation: CASSLGTGDPSAF.

The genes are TRBV7-6 and TRBJ2-3, with D maybe TRBD2 (7 bases). The V gene lost 5 bases and the J gene lost 2 bases, with 14 bases spanning the gap. CDR1 and CDR2 from the germline V gene are SGHVS and FNYEAQ. The CDR3 runs to 15 residues. The CDR3 DNA follows: TGTGCCAGCAGCCGCGGTGGGGGGGCCACAGATACGCAGTATTTT. Protein sequence: CASSRGGGATDTQYF.

This chain links TRBV7-2 with TRBJ1-1, with D maybe TRBD1 (6 bases). V was pared by 5 bases and J by 5 bases, with 21 bases between. The CDR3 length is 16 residues. The germline V gene encodes CDR1 SGHTA and CDR2 FQGNSA. Here the CDR3 reads CASSRYAGQSGTEAFF. CDR3 sequence (DNA): TGTGCCAGCAGCAGATACGCCGGACAGAGCGGGACTGAAGCTTTCTTT.

This clone was seen more than once but under ten times. The chain employs TRBV6-1 and TRBJ1-5; no clear D. V was shortened by 8 bases and J by 0 bases, with 11 bases between the two germline ends. CDR3 length: 14 amino acids. Germline V gene lookup returns CDR1 MNHNS and CDR2 SASEGT. Here the CDR3 DNA reads TGTGCCAGCTCCTTCTCTAATAGCAATCAGCCCCAGCATTTT. This codes for CASSFSNSNQPQHF.